Listed here is a single T cell receptor beta chain. Clones were sequenced by immunoSEQ multiplex PCR, and TCRdb holds only the in-frame ones, with some missing. The data hold under 40,000 clones, with about 90% observed a single time. This sample was taken from a study of PD-L1 blockade in urothelial cancer. Study overall: Patients had undergone 0 to 3 prior chemotherapy regimens. The researchers analyzed blood 3 weeks (second dose) and 6 weeks after treatment start.

This CDR3 is built from 18 residues. Material: PBMCs, obtained around atezolizumab (anti-PD-L1) treatment. This clonotype was sampled from a man aged 50-59 years with urothelial cancer. The genes are TRBV21-1 and TRBJ2-1; whether TRBD2, the table's D call, matches the DNA was not checked. TRBV21-1 is classified as a pseudogene. The CDR3 reads CASSKKRPGCNSYNEQFF. For the CDR3, the DNA is TGTGCCAGCAGCAAAAAACGCCCGGGGTGTAATTCCTACAATGAGCAGTTCTTC.